Shown below are 20 T cell receptor beta chains from a single sample sequenced in a study of shared clonotypes between healthy human individuals. Repertoires were generated with immunoSEQ multiplex PCR, while TCRdb's copy carries only in-frame clones and drops some. Of fewer than 400,000 clones listed, around 74% are singletons. The source material was memory CD4+ T cells sorted from blood. Noted subset: CD45RA-negative fraction. The receptors were sampled from a young man in good health.

The rearrangement uses TRBV15 and TRBJ2-1; tentative D call: TRBD2 (5 bases). Germline values: CDR1 LNHNV, CDR2 YYDKDF (reference sequence). The CDR3 contains 16 residues. V shed 0 bases and J shed 2 bases, with 11 bases lying between them. This CDR3 reads CATSRDSGSTYNEQFF. In DNA, the CDR3 is TGTGCCACCAGCAGAGATTCTGGGAGCACCTACAATGAGCAGTTCTTC.

The V and J genes are TRBV5-1 and TRBJ2-7; 11 bases are shared with TRBD2. Germline CDR1 is SGHRS and CDR2 is YFSETQ. V was clipped by 7 bases and J by 2 bases; unmatched bases: 2. This CDR3 region has 13 residues. CDR3 residues: CASSTSGAYEQYF. CDR3 in DNA: TGCGCCAGCTCGACTAGCGGGGCCTACGAGCAGTACTTC.

In this sample, this clone turned up a few times. The genes are TRBV7-2 and TRBJ2-5; D not resolved. The CDR3 is 11 amino acids. Germline loops: CDR1 SGHTA, CDR2 FQGNSA. Trimming shortened V by 5 bases and J by 2 bases, and 3 bases separated the two germline ends. CDR3 sequence reads: CASSEQETQYF. The CDR3 nucleotides read TGTGCCAGCAGCGAACAAGAGACCCAGTACTTC.

The chain carries TRBV28 and TRBJ2-1; TRBD1 aligns across 10 bases. Trimming removed 6 bases from V and 6 bases from J; junction bases left unmatched: 5. CDR3 length equals 14 residues. Germline values: CDR1 MDHEN, CDR2 SYDVKM. CDR3 nucleotides: TGTGCCAGCAGCCGCCGGGACAGGGGCAATGAGCAGTTCTTC. Translated, it gives CASSRRDRGNEQFF.

CDR3 sequence reads: CASSVDGSAEAFF. The CDR3 DNA is TGTGCCAGCAGCGTAGACGGGAGCGCGGAAGCTTTCTTT. The V and J genes are TRBV9 and TRBJ1-1; D gene uncertain. The CDR3 is 13 residues long. The germline CDR1 and CDR2 sequences are SGDLS and YYNGEE. V was shortened by 0 bases and J by 8 bases, with 11 bases between the two germline ends.

This sequence joins TRBV5-5 and TRBJ2-1; 7 bases are a match to TRBD1. The germline V gene has CDR1 SGHKS and CDR2 YYEKEE (reference sequence). The CDR3 sequence is 15 residues long. The V and J ends lost 0 bases and 2 bases, in that order; junction bases with no gene match: 2. The CDR3 bases are TGTGCCAGCAGCTTGGTCAGGGGGACCTACAATGAGCAGTTCTTC. This gives the protein CASSLVRGTYNEQFF.

The V call is TRBV19, the J call TRBJ2-7; either TRBD1 or TRBD2 may fit D (5 bases each). CDR1 and CDR2 (germline): LNHDA, SQIVND (reference sequence). This CDR3 contains 16 residues. Trimming took 4 bases from V and 0 from J, leaving 16 bases between them. The CDR3 protein is CASSKGGGVSSYEQYF. The CDR3 coding sequence is TGTGCCAGTAGTAAGGGTGGGGGAGTGAGCTCCTACGAGCAGTACTTC.

The genes are TRBV5-1 and TRBJ2-3; D possibly corresponds to TRBD2 (5 bases). CDR3 length: 13 residues. Germline lookup yields CDR1 SGHRS and CDR2 YFSETQ. The germline V and J ends were trimmed by 9 bases and 2 bases, with 13 bases remaining between them. CDR3 in amino acids: CATSSGLTDTQYF. The CDR3 DNA reads as TGCGCCACCTCGAGCGGACTCACAGATACGCAGTATTTT.

The chain links TRBV11-3 to TRBJ2-1; tentative D call: TRBD1 (8 bases). The germline V and J ends were trimmed by 5 bases and 8 bases, with 16 bases remaining between them. This CDR3 spans 14 amino acids. The germline V gene encodes CDR1 SGHNT and CDR2 YENEEA. CDR3 protein: CASSTYRGGYEQFF. For the CDR3, the DNA is TGTGCCAGCAGCACGTACAGGGGGGGCTATGAGCAGTTCTTC.

This clone was seen once. The genes are TRBV18 and TRBJ1-5; D is perhaps TRBD1 (5 bases). CDR1 is KGHSH and CDR2 is LQKENI in the germline V gene. V was shortened by 2 bases and J by 4 bases, with 12 bases between the two germline ends. CDR3 length: 15 amino acids. The CDR3 loop reads CASSPSPGRNQPQHF. CDR3 nucleotide sequence: TGTGCCAGCTCACCAAGCCCAGGGCGTAATCAGCCCCAGCATTTT.

A note on this clone: The same CDR3 arises from other DNA sequences in this sample as well. This chain links TRBV7-9 with TRBJ1-1; tentative D call: TRBD1 (5 bases). The CDR3 totals 13 residues. V lost 4 bases, J lost 4 bases, and 10 bases lay in between. Germline assignment: CDR1 SEHNR and CDR2 FQNEAQ (reference sequence). The CDR3 DNA is TGTGCCAGCAGCTCCCGGGGGGGCACTGAAGCTTTCTTT. This gives the protein CASSSRGGTEAFF.

The chain recombines TRBV18 with TRBJ1-1; tentative D call: TRBD1 (5 bases). This CDR3 is built from 13 residues. Germline V gives CDR1 KGHSH, CDR2 LQKENI. V dropped 6 bases and J dropped 5 bases, with 13 bases sitting between them. The CDR3 loop reads CASSTGGSTEAFF. The CDR3 region has the DNA TGTGCCAGCTCTACCGGGGGATCTACTGAAGCTTTCTTT.

This clone was seen more than once but under ten times. The chain employs TRBV29-1 and TRBJ2-4; D possibly corresponds to TRBD1 (6 bases). CDR3 length: 13 amino acids. V was clipped by 7 bases and J by 2 bases, with 12 bases between them. Germline CDR1 and CDR2: SQVTM and ANQGSEA. CDR3 sequence (DNA): TGCAGCGCGAGAACAGGGTCCAAAAACATTCAGTACTTC. Protein sequence: CSARTGSKNIQYF. The full variable domain, with the rest looked up from reference TRBV29-1 and TRBJ2-4, is SAVISQKPSRDICQRGTSLTIQCQVDSQVTMMFWYRQQPGQSLTLIATANQGSEATYESGFVIDKFPISRPNLTFSTLTVSNMSPEDSSIYLCSARTGSKNIQYFGAGTRLSVL.

The chain is built from TRBV21-1 and TRBJ2-7; no check of the table's D call, TRBD1, against the DNA was made. TRBV21-1 is flagged as a pseudogene. This CDR3 spans 18 amino acids. The CDR3 DNA follows: TGTGCCAGCAGCAATTTAGGTTGGAAGTGGACAGGGTGCTACGAGCAGTACTTC. Protein: CASSNLGWKWTGCYEQYF.

This rearrangement joins TRBV11-2 to TRBJ2-7; D is perhaps TRBD1 (5 bases). CDR1 and CDR2 (germline): SGHAT, FQNNGV. CDR3 length equals 15 residues. Between the trimmed V and J ends, which lost 5 bases and 2 bases, there was a span of 16 bases. The DNA of the CDR3 is TGTGCCAGCAGCACCCGACAGCTGAGGACCTACGAGCAGTACTTC. It codes for CASSTRQLRTYEQYF.

This clone was seen only once. This sequence may be a read error, since a much larger clone differs from it by one base. Different DNA sequences within this sample yield the same CDR3. The CDR3 protein is CASSSSTDTQYF. The CDR3 DNA follows: TGTGCCAGCAGCTCCAGCACAGATACGCAGTATTTT. V usage is TRBV7-3 and J usage is TRBJ2-3; D gene ambiguous. Trimming cost V 4 bases and J 0 bases, with 2 bases left between them. The CDR3 is 12 amino acids. CDR1 and CDR2 (germline): SGHTA, FQGTGA.

This clone appeared many times. This rearrangement joins TRBV5-4 to TRBJ1-1; perhaps TRBD1 as D (6 bases). V lost 5 bases and J 1 base, leaving 21 bases between the germline ends. Per the germline V gene, CDR1 is SGHNT and CDR2 is YYREEE (reference sequence). This CDR3 comprises 17 residues. CDR3 sequence: CASSSHTGLFGNTEAFF. The CDR3 region has the DNA TGTGCCAGCAGTTCACATACAGGGTTATTTGGGAACACTGAAGCTTTCTTT.

This clone was counted only a few times. CDR3 sequence reads: CASSEQGFPTDTQYF. CDR3 DNA sequence: TGTGCCAGCAGTGAACAAGGTTTCCCCACAGATACGCAGTATTTT. The genes are TRBV2 and TRBJ2-3, with unresolved D. V was shortened by 2 bases and J by 2 bases, with 11 bases between the two germline ends. This CDR3 region has 15 residues. The germline V gene encodes CDR1 SNHLY and CDR2 FYNNEI.

The rearrangement links TRBV5-1 to TRBJ2-1; TRBD1 is a possible D gene (8 bases). With 5 bases removed from V and 4 bases from J, the gap between germline ends came to 13 bases. This CDR3 spans 14 amino acids. Germline V CDR1 and CDR2: SGHRS, YFSETQ. The CDR3 bases are TGCGCCAGCAGGCCACAGGGGGGGTACAATGAGCAGTTCTTC. Translated, it gives CASRPQGGYNEQFF.

V usage is TRBV7-9 and J usage is TRBJ2-7; D unclear. Germline V CDR1 and CDR2: SEHNR, FQNEAQ (reference sequence). The V end was cut by 0 bases, the J end by 7 bases, with 4 bases between. The CDR3 length is 11 residues. The CDR3: CASSLAREQYF. In DNA form, the CDR3 reads TGTGCCAGCAGCTTAGCCAGGGAGCAGTACTTC.